These 10 T cell receptor beta chains came from one sample sequenced in a study of cytomegalovirus exposure and HLA in healthy donors. With 60 Vbeta and 13 Jbeta primers, the PCR was carried out. Assay: immunoSEQ multiplex PCR; the TCRdb copy retains only in-frame clones and omits some. The table records 160,000 or so clones, 80% to 90% of them present only once. Sequenced: PBMCs. The receptors were sampled from a woman under 30 in good health and CMV-seropositive.

This clone was counted a single time. The chain has TRBV30 and TRBJ2-1; D remains ambiguous. Trimming left V 2 bases short and J 8 bases short, with 7 bases between. Germline values: CDR1 GTSNPN, CDR2 SVGIG (reference sequence). The CDR3 totals 11 residues. CDR3 nucleotides: TGTGCCTGGAGTACTGGTTATGAGCAGTTCTTC. This sequence encodes CAWSTGYEQFF.

In this sample, this clone turned up once. The J gene is TRBJ2-7, the V gene TRBV29-1; TRBD2 aligns across 9 bases. The CDR3 consists of 14 residues. Germline V CDR1 and CDR2: SQVTM, ANQGSEA. The ends lost 6 bases at V and 0 bases at J; junction bases unmatched: 6. DNA for the CDR3: TGCAGCGTAGGGCCTAGCGGGACCTCCTACGAGCAGTACTTC. Translated, it gives CSVGPSGTSYEQYF.

The chain joins TRBV10-3 to TRBJ2-5, with D possibly being TRBD2 (7 bases). The germline V and J ends were trimmed by 1 base and 3 bases, with 12 bases remaining between them. This CDR3 contains 15 residues. The germline V gene encodes CDR1 ENHRY and CDR2 SYGVKD. The CDR3 DNA reads as TGTGCCATCAGTGAGTTACAGGGAGGGAAAGAGACCCAGTACTTC. Its protein is CAISELQGGKETQYF.

In this sample, this clone turned up once. The chain recombines TRBV7-2 with TRBJ2-3; no clear D gene. CDR1 and CDR2 (germline): SGHTA, FQGNSA. With 4 bases removed from V and 4 bases from J, the gap between germline ends came to 9 bases. This CDR3 spans 13 amino acids. Here the CDR3 DNA reads TGTGCCAGCAGCTCTGAAAGCGCAGATACGCAGTATTTT. This sequence encodes CASSSESADTQYF.

This chain joins TRBV4-2 and TRBJ2-1; TRBD2 agrees at 7 bases. The CDR3 runs 14 residues. Unmatched junction bases numbered 8, after V lost 4 bases and J lost 8 bases. CDR1 and CDR2 from the germline V gene are LGHNA and YNFKEQ. The CDR3, as DNA: TGTGCCAGCAGCCCTGGGACTAAAAACGATGAGCAGTTCTTC. It is translated as CASSPGTKNDEQFF.

The chain carries TRBV27 and TRBJ2-5; 7 nucleotides line up with TRBD1. The J call is doubtful: the DNA matches TRBJ2-7 better. Germline loops: CDR1 MNHEY, CDR2 SMNVEV (reference sequence). The CDR3 spans 16 residues. As DNA, the CDR3 is TGTGCCAGCAGTTCCGGGGCAGACAGGGCCACCTACGAGCAGTACTTC. Translated, it gives CASSSGADRATYEQYF.

The CDR3 here is CASSGTGPYGYTF. The CDR3 DNA is TGTGCCAGCAGCGGGACAGGGCCATATGGCTACACCTTC. This sequence joins TRBV7-9 and TRBJ1-2; 9 nucleotides match TRBD1. The CDR3 has 13 amino acids. CDR1 and CDR2 (germline): SEHNR, FQNEAQ (reference sequence). V dropped 5 bases and J dropped 5; count of bases not matched to a gene: 3.

The rearrangement links TRBV30 to TRBJ2-7; D gene uncertain. This CDR3 has 12 amino acids. Per germline, CDR1 GTSNPN and CDR2 SVGIG (reference sequence). The V and J ends lost 0 bases and 6 bases respectively, with 9 bases between them. CDR3 amino acids: CAWSVPPTEQYF. The CDR3 region has the DNA TGTGCCTGGAGTGTCCCTCCTACCGAGCAGTACTTC.

The rearrangement links TRBV5-6 to TRBJ1-5; D gene uncertain. Trimming shortened V by 0 bases and J by 5 bases, and 12 bases separated the two germline ends. CDR1 SGHDT and CDR2 YYEEEE come from the germline V gene. The length of the CDR3 is 15 residues. The CDR3 region has the DNA TGTGCCAGCAGCTTGGGGGCCGGAGGCGATCAGCCCCAGCATTTT. Its translation is CASSLGAGGDQPQHF.

The rearrangement links TRBV10-3 to TRBJ1-1; D perhaps matches TRBD1 (5 bases). Between the trimmed V and J ends, which lost 3 bases and 5 bases, there was a span of 16 bases. This CDR3 spans 15 amino acids. Germline CDR1 and CDR2: ENHRY and SYGVKD. The CDR3 loop reads CAISDSRGIGTEAFF. DNA of the CDR3: TGTGCCATCAGTGATTCTAGGGGCATTGGGACTGAAGCTTTCTTT.